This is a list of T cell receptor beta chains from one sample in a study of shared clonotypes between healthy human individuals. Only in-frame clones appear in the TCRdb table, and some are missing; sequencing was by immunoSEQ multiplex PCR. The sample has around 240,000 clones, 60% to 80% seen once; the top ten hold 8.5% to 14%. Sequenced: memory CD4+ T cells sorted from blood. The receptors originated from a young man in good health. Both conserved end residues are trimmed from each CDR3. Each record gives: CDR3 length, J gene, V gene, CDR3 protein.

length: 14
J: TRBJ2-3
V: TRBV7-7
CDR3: ASSPGGSLSADTQY

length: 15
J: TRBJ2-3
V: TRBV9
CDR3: ASSELRDSHTTDTQY

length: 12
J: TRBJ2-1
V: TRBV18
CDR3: ASSPRTLSGEQF

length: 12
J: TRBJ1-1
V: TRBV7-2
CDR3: ASRQVGGNTEAF

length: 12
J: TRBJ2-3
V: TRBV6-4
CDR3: ASSAAGGTDTQY

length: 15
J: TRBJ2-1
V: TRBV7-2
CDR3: ASSLASTSGSYNEQF

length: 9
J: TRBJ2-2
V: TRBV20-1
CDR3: SARDTGELF

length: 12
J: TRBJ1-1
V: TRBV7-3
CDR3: ASSLSLANTEAF

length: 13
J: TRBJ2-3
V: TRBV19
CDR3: ASSLKFSSTDTQY

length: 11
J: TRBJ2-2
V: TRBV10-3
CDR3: AIINQGAGELF

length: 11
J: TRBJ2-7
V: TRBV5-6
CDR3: ASSFVYSHEQY

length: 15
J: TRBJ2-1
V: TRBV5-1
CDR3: ASSLGELAGGRNEQF

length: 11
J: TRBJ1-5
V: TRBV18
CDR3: ASSPTGNQPQH

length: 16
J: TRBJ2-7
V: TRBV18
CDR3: ASSPGGRGSGKNNEQY

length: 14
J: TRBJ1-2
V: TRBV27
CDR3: ASSPNHGTGFFGYT

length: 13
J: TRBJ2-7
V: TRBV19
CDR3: ASSPRTGGYNEQY

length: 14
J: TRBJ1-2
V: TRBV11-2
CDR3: ASSSRDRALGGGYT

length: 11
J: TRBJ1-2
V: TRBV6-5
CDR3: ASSIAAGYGYT

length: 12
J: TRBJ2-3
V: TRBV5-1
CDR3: ASSRTGATDTQY

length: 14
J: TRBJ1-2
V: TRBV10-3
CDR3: AISESPPGQGAGYT

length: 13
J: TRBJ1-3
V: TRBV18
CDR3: ASSPPGGPGNTIY

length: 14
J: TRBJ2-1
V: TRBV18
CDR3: ASSSGALSSYNEQF

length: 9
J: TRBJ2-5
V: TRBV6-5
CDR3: ASGTSKTQY

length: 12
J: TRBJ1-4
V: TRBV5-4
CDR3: ASSSGQFSEKLF

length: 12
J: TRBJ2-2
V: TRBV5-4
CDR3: ASSSTGDTGELF

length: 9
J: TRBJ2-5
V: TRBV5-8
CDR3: ASSLRETQY

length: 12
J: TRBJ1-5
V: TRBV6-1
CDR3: ASSGLRGNQPQH

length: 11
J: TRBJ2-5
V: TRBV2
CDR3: ASRSRGTETQY

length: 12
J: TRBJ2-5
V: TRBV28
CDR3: ASRVHILGETQY

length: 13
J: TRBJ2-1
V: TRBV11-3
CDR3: ASSLGTGRADEQF

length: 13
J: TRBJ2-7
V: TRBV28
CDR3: ASSSTTGLAYEQY

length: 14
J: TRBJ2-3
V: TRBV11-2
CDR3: ASSTRTGGFTDTQY

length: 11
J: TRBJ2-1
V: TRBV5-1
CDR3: ASSPDVYNEQF

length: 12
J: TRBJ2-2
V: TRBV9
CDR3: ASRARGNTGELF

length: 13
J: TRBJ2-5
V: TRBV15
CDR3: ATSRESGQQETQY

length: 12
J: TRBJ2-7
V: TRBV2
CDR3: AILGTGPSYEQY

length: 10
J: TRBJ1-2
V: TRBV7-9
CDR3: ASSFLTGGYT

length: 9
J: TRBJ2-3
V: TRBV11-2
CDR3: ASSYGDTQY

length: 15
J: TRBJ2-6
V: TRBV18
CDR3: ASSMANTGSGANVLT

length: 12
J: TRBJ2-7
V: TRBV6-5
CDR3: ASSATGQHSEQY

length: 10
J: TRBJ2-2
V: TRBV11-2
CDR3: ASSLAGGELF

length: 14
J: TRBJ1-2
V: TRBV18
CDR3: ASSPPTGITYNGYT

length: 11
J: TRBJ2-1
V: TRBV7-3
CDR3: ASSLAEYNEQF